The rows below give T cell receptor beta chains drawn from one sample of a study of CD4 T cells in relation to SARS-CoV-2 and coronaviruses. Here immunoSEQ multiplex PCR was the method, and the copy in TCRdb shows in-frame clones only, minus some. This sample has some 29,000 clones; about 70% occur once, and the top ten carry 20% to 25%. No antigen has been assigned to these receptors. Sample: CD4+ T cells from PBMCs, cultured in vitro. All receptors derive from a human donor in good health. The CDR3 runs from the conserved cysteine through the conserved F or W. D genes are given only for firm matches. Clone size is stated in some rows and not others, as once, few, many or a class when expanded.

d_gene: TRBD1
abundance: NA
v_gene: TRBV6-4
j_gene: TRBJ1-1
CDR3nt: TGTGCCAGCAGGGACACCGACAGGGGCACTGAAGCTTTCTTT
CDR3aa: CASRDTDRGTEAFF

d_gene: NA
abundance: NA
v_gene: TRBV19
j_gene: TRBJ1-1
CDR3nt: TGTGCCAGTAGTGCCGGTGTTGCAGGAAACACTGAAGCTTTCTTT
CDR3aa: CASSAGVAGNTEAFF

d_gene: NA
abundance: NA
v_gene: TRBV6-6
j_gene: TRBJ1-2
CDR3nt: TGTGCCAGCAGTACCCCTGGACATGGCTACACCTTC
CDR3aa: CASSTPGHGYTF

d_gene: TRBD2
abundance: NA
v_gene: TRBV18
j_gene: TRBJ2-1
CDR3nt: TGTGCCAGCTCACCACCGGGACTAGGGAATGAGCAGTTCTTC
CDR3aa: CASSPPGLGNEQFF

d_gene: NA
abundance: NA
v_gene: TRBV6-5
j_gene: TRBJ2-7
CDR3nt: TGTGCCAGCAGTTACTCGCAGGGCCCCTACGAGCAGTACTTC
CDR3aa: CASSYSQGPYEQYF

d_gene: TRBD2
abundance: NA
v_gene: TRBV29-1
j_gene: TRBJ2-3
CDR3nt: TGCAGCGCCCTAGCGGAGCGCACAGATACGCAGTATTTT
CDR3aa: CSALAERTDTQYF

d_gene: NA
abundance: NA
v_gene: TRBV29-1
j_gene: TRBJ2-7
CDR3nt: TGCAGCGTTGGGACGGACTACGAGCAGTACTTC
CDR3aa: CSVGTDYEQYF

d_gene: TRBD1
abundance: NA
v_gene: TRBV10-3
j_gene: TRBJ1-1
CDR3nt: TGTGCCATCACCCAGGACAGGGACACTGAAGCTTTCTTT
CDR3aa: CAITQDRDTEAFF

d_gene: NA
abundance: once
v_gene: TRBV5-6
j_gene: TRBJ2-3
CDR3nt: TGTGCCAGCAGCATCTCCGGATTATTCACAGATACGCAGTATTTT
CDR3aa: CASSISGLFTDTQYF

d_gene: NA
abundance: NA
v_gene: TRBV14
j_gene: TRBJ1-2
CDR3nt: TGTGCCAGCAGCCAACGGACAGACAGTTTCTATGGCTACACCTTC
CDR3aa: CASSQRTDSFYGYTF

d_gene: NA
abundance: once
v_gene: TRBV29-1
j_gene: TRBJ2-1
CDR3nt: TGCAGCGTTGAAGGGCAGGGGCACAATGAGCAGTTCTTC
CDR3aa: CSVEGQGHNEQFF

d_gene: TRBD1
abundance: NA
v_gene: TRBV7-7
j_gene: TRBJ2-1
CDR3nt: TGTGCCAGCAGCCCAGGGGGTAGGCTCTCCTACAATGAGCAGTTCTTC
CDR3aa: CASSPGGRLSYNEQFF

d_gene: TRBD1
abundance: NA
v_gene: TRBV7-8
j_gene: TRBJ1-6
CDR3nt: TGTGCCAGCAGCCGAGGACAGGGGACTTCACCCCTCCACTTT
CDR3aa: CASSRGQGTSPLHF

d_gene: NA
abundance: NA
v_gene: TRBV12-3/TRBV12-4
j_gene: TRBJ2-5
CDR3nt: TGTGCCAGCACCATGGGGGGGACCCAGTACTTC
CDR3aa: CASTMGGTQYF

d_gene: NA
abundance: NA
v_gene: TRBV19
j_gene: TRBJ2-7
CDR3nt: TGTGCCAGTAGCCATAACAGGGAATCGTCCTACGAGCAGTACTTC
CDR3aa: CASSHNRESSYEQYF

d_gene: TRBD2
abundance: NA
v_gene: TRBV7-9
j_gene: TRBJ2-2
CDR3nt: TGTGCCAGCAGCCCGATAGCGGGCCTCTTCACCGGGGAGCTGTTTTTT
CDR3aa: CASSPIAGLFTGELFF

d_gene: TRBD1
abundance: NA
v_gene: TRBV28
j_gene: TRBJ1-5
CDR3nt: TGTGCCAGCAGCTGGGACAGGGAGTATCAGCCCCAGCATTTT
CDR3aa: CASSWDREYQPQHF

d_gene: NA
abundance: NA
v_gene: TRBV19
j_gene: TRBJ2-2
CDR3nt: TGTGCCAGTAATTTTCAGAACACCGGGGAGCTGTTTTTT
CDR3aa: CASNFQNTGELFF

d_gene: TRBD1
abundance: NA
v_gene: TRBV6-1
j_gene: TRBJ1-4
CDR3nt: TGTGCCAGCAGTGAAAACGGACAGGGATACGAAAAACTGTTTTTT
CDR3aa: CASSENGQGYEKLFF

d_gene: TRBD1
abundance: NA
v_gene: TRBV27
j_gene: TRBJ1-2
CDR3nt: TGTGCCAGCAGAGACCCAGGGGGCCACCATGGCTACACCTTC
CDR3aa: CASRDPGGHHGYTF

d_gene: TRBD2
abundance: NA
v_gene: TRBV23-1
j_gene: TRBJ2-3
CDR3nt: TGCGCCAGCAGTCCCCAGGAACTAGCGGGGGAGAGCGATACGCAGTATTTT
CDR3aa: CASSPQELAGESDTQYF

d_gene: TRBD2
abundance: NA
v_gene: TRBV10-3
j_gene: TRBJ2-1
CDR3nt: TGTGCCATCAGTGAAGGGGGTAGCGGGAGGAATACCTACAATGAGCAGTTCTTC
CDR3aa: CAISEGGSGRNTYNEQFF

d_gene: TRBD2
abundance: few
v_gene: TRBV5-1
j_gene: TRBJ2-7
CDR3nt: TGCGCCAGCAGCTTGATGGAGACTAGCACTCGAGAGCAGTACTTC
CDR3aa: CASSLMETSTREQYF

d_gene: NA
abundance: NA
v_gene: TRBV4-2
j_gene: TRBJ2-2
CDR3nt: TGTGCCAGCAGCCAATTCGGCCCGGAGGTCCGGGAGCTGTTTTTT
CDR3aa: CASSQFGPEVRELFF

d_gene: TRBD2
abundance: NA
v_gene: TRBV10-1
j_gene: TRBJ2-3
CDR3nt: TGCGCCAGCAGTCGGACTAGCGGGGCCACAGATACGCAGTATTTT
CDR3aa: CASSRTSGATDTQYF

d_gene: NA
abundance: NA
v_gene: TRBV7-2
j_gene: TRBJ2-2
CDR3nt: TGTGCCAGCAGTTCACAGGCGAGCACCGGGGAGCTGTTTTTT
CDR3aa: CASSSQASTGELFF

d_gene: NA
abundance: few
v_gene: TRBV3-1/TRBV3-2
j_gene: TRBJ1-2
CDR3nt: TGTGCCAGCAGCCGGGACGGCAACTATGGCTACACCTTC
CDR3aa: CASSRDGNYGYTF

d_gene: NA
abundance: NA
v_gene: TRBV6-2/TRBV6-3
j_gene: TRBJ2-5
CDR3nt: TGTGCCAGCAGTTCCGGGGCGGAACAAGAGACCCAGTACTTC
CDR3aa: CASSSGAEQETQYF

d_gene: NA
abundance: NA
v_gene: TRBV2
j_gene: TRBJ2-1
CDR3nt: TGTGCCAGCAGTATGACTACCATTAGGAATGAGCAGTTCTTC
CDR3aa: CASSMTTIRNEQFF

d_gene: TRBD2
abundance: few
v_gene: TRBV4-1
j_gene: TRBJ2-3
CDR3nt: TGCGCCAGCAGCCAAGATCGGGCTAGCGGGGGCCTAGGTGAAAATACGCAGTATTTT
CDR3aa: CASSQDRASGGLGENTQYF

d_gene: NA
abundance: NA
v_gene: TRBV7-9
j_gene: TRBJ2-1
CDR3nt: TGTGCCAGCAGCCATCCTTCAGACATCCCCAGCTACAATGAGCAGTTCTTC
CDR3aa: CASSHPSDIPSYNEQFF

d_gene: TRBD1
abundance: NA
v_gene: TRBV5-4
j_gene: TRBJ2-6
CDR3nt: TGTGCCAGCAGTCCGAGGACAGGGAACTCTGGGGCCAACGTCCTGACTTTC
CDR3aa: CASSPRTGNSGANVLTF

d_gene: TRBD2
abundance: NA
v_gene: TRBV4-2
j_gene: TRBJ2-5
CDR3nt: TGTGCCAGCAGCCAAGGGACGGGGAGCGGGACTCAAGAGACCCAGTACTTC
CDR3aa: CASSQGTGSGTQETQYF

d_gene: NA
abundance: once
v_gene: TRBV7-3
j_gene: TRBJ2-7
CDR3nt: TGTGCCAGCAGCTCCGGGCCTACCTACGAGCAGTACTTC
CDR3aa: CASSSGPTYEQYF

d_gene: NA
abundance: NA
v_gene: TRBV5-4
j_gene: TRBJ2-3
CDR3nt: TGTGCCAGCAGCTTGGGGTGGGGCACAGATACGCAGTATTTT
CDR3aa: CASSLGWGTDTQYF

d_gene: NA
abundance: NA
v_gene: TRBV6-1
j_gene: TRBJ1-4
CDR3nt: TGTGCCAGCATGGGAAGGGACATGAATGAAAAACTGTTTTTT
CDR3aa: CASMGRDMNEKLFF

d_gene: NA
abundance: NA
v_gene: TRBV14
j_gene: TRBJ2-5
CDR3nt: TGTGCCAGCAGCCAAGGTGACCTCCGAACCCAGTACTTC
CDR3aa: CASSQGDLRTQYF

d_gene: TRBD2
abundance: NA
v_gene: TRBV2
j_gene: TRBJ2-7
CDR3nt: TGTGCCAGCAGTCCCGGGACTAGCGGTGCCTACGAGCAGTACTTC
CDR3aa: CASSPGTSGAYEQYF

d_gene: TRBD2
abundance: NA
v_gene: TRBV2
j_gene: TRBJ2-2
CDR3nt: TGTGCCAGCACTAGACTAGCGGGAGCGAACACCGGGGAGCTGTTTTTT
CDR3aa: CASTRLAGANTGELFF

d_gene: NA
abundance: NA
v_gene: TRBV2
j_gene: TRBJ2-1
CDR3nt: TGTGCCAGCCGACAGCGCTGGGGAAATGAGCAGTTCTTC
CDR3aa: CASRQRWGNEQFF

d_gene: NA
abundance: few
v_gene: TRBV20-1
j_gene: TRBJ2-5
CDR3nt: TGCAGTGCCACGAACCAAGAGACCCAGTACTTC
CDR3aa: CSATNQETQYF

d_gene: TRBD1
abundance: NA
v_gene: TRBV7-9
j_gene: TRBJ2-3
CDR3nt: TGTGCCAGCAGCTTAGAGGGGACAGCTAGCACAGATACGCAGTATTTT
CDR3aa: CASSLEGTASTDTQYF

d_gene: TRBD2
abundance: NA
v_gene: TRBV5-6
j_gene: TRBJ2-1
CDR3nt: TGTGCCAGCAGCGCGATGACTAGCGGGGTTAGCTCCTACAATGAGCAGTTCTTC
CDR3aa: CASSAMTSGVSSYNEQFF

d_gene: TRBD2
abundance: NA
v_gene: TRBV2
j_gene: TRBJ2-1
CDR3nt: TGTGCCAGCAGTGAACTGCTAGCGGGAAACGATGAGCAGTTCTTC
CDR3aa: CASSELLAGNDEQFF

d_gene: NA
abundance: NA
v_gene: TRBV20-1
j_gene: TRBJ1-1
CDR3nt: TGCAGTGCTAGAGAGCATACTGAAGCTTTCTTT
CDR3aa: CSAREHTEAFF

d_gene: TRBD1
abundance: NA
v_gene: TRBV4-3
j_gene: TRBJ2-1
CDR3nt: TGCGCCAGCAGCCAAGACCCCTTGGACAGGGGAGCTGTCTTC
CDR3aa: CASSQDPLDRGAVF

d_gene: NA
abundance: NA
v_gene: TRBV11-3
j_gene: TRBJ2-2
CDR3nt: TGTGCCAGCAGCTTAGATGGATCAGCCGGGGAGCTGTTTTTT
CDR3aa: CASSLDGSAGELFF

d_gene: TRBD2
abundance: NA
v_gene: TRBV7-2
j_gene: TRBJ2-3
CDR3nt: TGTGCCAGCAGCCCGAGTGGTGCGGGAGGGCCCACAGATACGCAGTATTTT
CDR3aa: CASSPSGAGGPTDTQYF

d_gene: NA
abundance: NA
v_gene: TRBV11-2
j_gene: TRBJ2-1
CDR3nt: TGTGCCAGCAGCTTAGCCCCAGGGACCTACAATGAGCAGTTCTTC
CDR3aa: CASSLAPGTYNEQFF

d_gene: NA
abundance: NA
v_gene: TRBV6-2/TRBV6-3
j_gene: TRBJ2-7
CDR3nt: TGTGCCAGCAGTTATTGGATGGCCTCAGCATTGTACGAGCAGTACTTC
CDR3aa: CASSYWMASALYEQYF

d_gene: NA
abundance: NA
v_gene: TRBV6-5
j_gene: TRBJ2-7
CDR3nt: TGTGCCAGCAGTTACCTGTCGGTTTCGGGAGAGCAGTACTTC
CDR3aa: CASSYLSVSGEQYF

d_gene: TRBD1
abundance: NA
v_gene: TRBV4-2
j_gene: TRBJ2-5
CDR3nt: TGTGCCAGCAGCCAAGAAGACAGGGGGCGGGAGACCCAGTACTTC
CDR3aa: CASSQEDRGRETQYF

d_gene: NA
abundance: NA
v_gene: TRBV7-2
j_gene: TRBJ1-1
CDR3nt: TGTGCCAGCAGCTTATGGGGGGGGTCAGGTACTGAAGCTTTCTTT
CDR3aa: CASSLWGGSGTEAFF

d_gene: NA
abundance: NA
v_gene: TRBV4-3
j_gene: TRBJ1-1
CDR3nt: TGCGCCAGCAGCCAAGATCTCGGGACATCCTTCACTGAAGCTTTCTTT
CDR3aa: CASSQDLGTSFTEAFF

d_gene: TRBD2
abundance: NA
v_gene: TRBV7-6
j_gene: TRBJ2-1
CDR3nt: TGTGCCAGCAGCTTAGGATATGCGGGAGCATTTGAGCAGTTCTTC
CDR3aa: CASSLGYAGAFEQFF

d_gene: NA
abundance: NA
v_gene: TRBV27
j_gene: TRBJ2-5
CDR3nt: TGTGCCAGCAGCCGTCAGTACCAAGAGACCCAGTACTTC
CDR3aa: CASSRQYQETQYF

d_gene: NA
abundance: once
v_gene: TRBV5-1
j_gene: TRBJ2-2
CDR3nt: TGCGCCAGCAGCTTGGAGGGGGGAACCACCGGGGAGCTGTTTTTT
CDR3aa: CASSLEGGTTGELFF

d_gene: NA
abundance: NA
v_gene: TRBV4-3
j_gene: TRBJ1-5
CDR3nt: TGCGCCAGCAGCCCGACGGCGTATTATAGCAATCAGCCCCAGCATTTT
CDR3aa: CASSPTAYYSNQPQHF

d_gene: NA
abundance: few
v_gene: TRBV12-3/TRBV12-4
j_gene: TRBJ1-2
CDR3nt: TGTGCCAGCAGTTTGGGTTTGGGCTACACCTTC
CDR3aa: CASSLGLGYTF